This TCR beta chain was recovered during a study of graft-versus-host responses after intestinal transplantation. Measured with immunoSEQ multiplex PCR; TCRdb has only the in-frame clones, and not every one. The sample holds roughly 99,000 clones, roughly 87% seen once. The length of the CDR3 is 16 residues. V was pared by 4 bases and J by 2 bases, with 4 bases of the junction left unmatched. CDR1 SGHNT and CDR2 YYREEE come from the germline V gene (reference sequence). On this clone: Its antigen is undetermined.

This material consisted of unstimulated CD4+ T cells sorted from spleen or lymph node cells, taken before transplant. This receptor was identified in a human donor who was the organ donor for an intestinal transplant. The gene calls are TRBV5-4 and TRBJ2-2; TRBD2 matches 11 bases. The CDR3 DNA follows: TGTGCCAGCAGCATCGGGACTAGCGGAAACACCGGGGAGCTGTTTTTT. Protein product: CASSIGTSGNTGELFF.